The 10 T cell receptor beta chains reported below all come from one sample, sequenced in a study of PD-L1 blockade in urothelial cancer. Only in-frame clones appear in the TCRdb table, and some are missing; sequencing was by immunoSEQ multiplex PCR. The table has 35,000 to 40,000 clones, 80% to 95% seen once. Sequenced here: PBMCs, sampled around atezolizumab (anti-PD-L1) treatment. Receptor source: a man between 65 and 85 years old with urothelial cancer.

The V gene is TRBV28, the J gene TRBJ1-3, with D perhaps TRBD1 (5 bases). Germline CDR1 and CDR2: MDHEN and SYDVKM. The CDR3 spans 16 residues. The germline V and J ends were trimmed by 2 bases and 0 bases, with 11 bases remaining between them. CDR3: CASSLPTGGSGNTIYF. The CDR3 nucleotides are TGTGCCAGCAGTTTACCCACCGGGGGCTCTGGAAACACCATATATTTT.

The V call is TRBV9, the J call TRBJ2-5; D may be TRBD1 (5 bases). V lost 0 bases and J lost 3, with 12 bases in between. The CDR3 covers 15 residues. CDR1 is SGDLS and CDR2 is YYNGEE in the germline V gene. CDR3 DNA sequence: TGTGCCAGCAGCGTAGGCCCGCAGGGTAAAGAGACCCAGTACTTC. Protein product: CASSVGPQGKETQYF. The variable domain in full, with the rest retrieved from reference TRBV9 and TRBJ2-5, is DSGVTQTPKHLITATGQRVTLRCSPRSGDLSVYWYQQSLDQGLQFLIQYYNGEERAKGNILERFSAQQFPDLHSELNLSSLELGDSALYFCASSVGPQGKETQYFGPGTRLLVL.

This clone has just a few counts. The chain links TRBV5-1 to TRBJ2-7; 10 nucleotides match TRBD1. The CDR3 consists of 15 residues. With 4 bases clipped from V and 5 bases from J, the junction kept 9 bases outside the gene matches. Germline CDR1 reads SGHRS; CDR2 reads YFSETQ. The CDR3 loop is CASSPGGTGVHEQYF. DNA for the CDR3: TGCGCCAGCAGCCCTGGGGGGACAGGGGTACACGAGCAGTACTTC.

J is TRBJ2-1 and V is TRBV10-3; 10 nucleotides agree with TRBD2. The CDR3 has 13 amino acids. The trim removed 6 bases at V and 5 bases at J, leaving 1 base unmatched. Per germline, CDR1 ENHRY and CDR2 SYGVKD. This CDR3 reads CAIRGLADNEQFF. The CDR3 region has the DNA TGTGCCATCAGAGGACTAGCGGACAATGAGCAGTTCTTC.

The CDR3 sequence is CASSSRDRNNQPQHF. As DNA, the CDR3 is TGTGCCAGTAGTTCCCGGGACAGGAACAATCAGCCCCAGCATTTT. The chain carries TRBV19 and TRBJ1-5; 8 positions agree with TRBD1. Trimming removed 5 bases from V and 3 bases from J; junction bases left unmatched: 6. CDR3 length equals 15 residues. The germline V gene has CDR1 LNHDA and CDR2 SQIVND (reference sequence).

CDR3 amino acids: CASSSPGGGYGYTF. CDR3 coding DNA: TGTGCCAGCAGTTCTCCAGGGGGCGGCTATGGCTACACCTTC. The rearrangement links TRBV28 to TRBJ1-2; TRBD1 matches 8 bases. The trim removed 4 bases at V and 4 bases at J, leaving 5 bases unmatched. CDR3 size: 14 residues. From germline, CDR1 is MDHEN and CDR2 SYDVKM.

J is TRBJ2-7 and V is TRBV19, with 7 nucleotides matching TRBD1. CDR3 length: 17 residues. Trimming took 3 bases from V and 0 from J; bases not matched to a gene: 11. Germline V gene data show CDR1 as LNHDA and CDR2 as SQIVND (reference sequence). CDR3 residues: CASSIGLGTAFSYEQYF. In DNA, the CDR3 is TGTGCCAGTAGTATCGGACTCGGGACAGCTTTCTCCTACGAGCAGTACTTC.

CDR3: CASSITRYNEQFF. The CDR3 DNA sequence: TGTGCCAGTAGTATCACACGATACAATGAGCAGTTCTTC. The chain combines TRBV19 with TRBJ2-1; D is undetermined. V was cut by 3 bases and J by 4 bases, with 7 bases left in between. Germline CDR1 LNHDA, CDR2 SQIVND (reference sequence). There are 13 residues in the CDR3.

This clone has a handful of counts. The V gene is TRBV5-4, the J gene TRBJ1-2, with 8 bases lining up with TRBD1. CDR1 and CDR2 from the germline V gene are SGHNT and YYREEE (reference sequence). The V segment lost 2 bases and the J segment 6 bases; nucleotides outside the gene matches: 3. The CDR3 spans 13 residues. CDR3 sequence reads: CASSFRGLDGYTF. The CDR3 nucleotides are TGTGCCAGCAGCTTCAGGGGGCTTGATGGCTACACCTTC.

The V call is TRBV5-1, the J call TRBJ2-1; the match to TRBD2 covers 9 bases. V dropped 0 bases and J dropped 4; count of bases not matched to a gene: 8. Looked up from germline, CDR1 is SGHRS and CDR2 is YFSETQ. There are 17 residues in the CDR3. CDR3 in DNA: TGCGCCAGCAGCTTGGCTCGCGGGAGGGCAGAGTACAATGAGCAGTTCTTC. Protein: CASSLARGRAEYNEQFF.